Below, 3 T cell receptor beta chains from the same sample are listed, as sequenced in a study of T-cell reconstitution after alpha-beta-depleted transplantation in children. Unique molecular identifiers were incorporated during preparation of the TCRbeta library. TCRdb itself ran the PCR reads through MiXCR, one entry per CDR3 protein. The table lists about 210,000 distinct CDR3 sequences, roughly 15% of them singletons, with about 45% in the top ten. Here the sequenced sample was PBMCs, mostly from graft donor cells, taken 360 days after TCRalphabeta/CD19-depleted stem cell transplant. Source of these receptors: a male patient under 10 years old who had a stem cell transplant for acute lymphoblastic leukemia, so the T cells may come from the graft donor.

Ten or more counts support this clonotype. The chain carries TRBV7-9 and TRBJ2-5; D gene unclear. Germline assignment: CDR1 SEHNR and CDR2 FQNEAQ (reference sequence). V shed 1 base and J shed 3 bases, with 3 bases lying between them. The CDR3 has 12 residues. Written as DNA, the CDR3 is TGTGCCAGCAGCTTAGTTGAAGAGACCCAGTACTTC. Its protein product is CASSLVEETQYF.

In its sample, this clonotype was seen a few times. J is TRBJ2-2 and V is TRBV28, with 10 bases fitting TRBD2. The CDR3 extends over 16 amino acids. The germline CDR1 and CDR2 sequences are MDHEN and SYDVKM. The V gene end was trimmed by 5 bases and the J gene end by 1 base; junction bases not matched to a gene: 4. CDR3 loop: CASSEGLALNTGELFF. The CDR3 nucleotides read TGTGCCAGCAGTGAGGGACTAGCGTTGAACACCGGGGAGCTGTTTTTT.

This clonotype occurred a few times. The chain has TRBV27 and TRBJ2-7; tentative D call: TRBD2 (5 bases). The CDR3 is 16 amino acids. With 6 bases removed from V and 2 bases from J, the gap between germline ends came to 20 bases. CDR1 and CDR2 from the germline V gene are MNHEY and SMNVEV (reference sequence). CDR3 DNA: TGTGCCAGCAGCCCCTCTTCCGGGGAAGGAGCCTACGAGCAGTACTTC. Protein sequence: CASSPSSGEGAYEQYF.